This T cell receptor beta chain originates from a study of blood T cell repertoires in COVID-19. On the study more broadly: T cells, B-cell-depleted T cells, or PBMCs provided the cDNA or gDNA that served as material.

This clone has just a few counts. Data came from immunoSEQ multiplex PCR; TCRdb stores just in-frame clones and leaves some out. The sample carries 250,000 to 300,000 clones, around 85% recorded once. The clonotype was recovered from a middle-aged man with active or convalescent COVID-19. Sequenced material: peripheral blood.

CDR3: CASSPPGQQVYGYTF. The DNA for the CDR3 is TGTGCCAGCAGCCCGCCGGGACAGCAAGTCTATGGCTACACCTTC. The gene calls are TRBV28 and TRBJ1-2; TRBD1 matches 7 bases. After removal of 6 bases from V and 4 bases from J, the junction contained 11 bases not matched to a gene. Germline V CDR1 and CDR2: MDHEN, SYDVKM. This CDR3 comprises 15 residues.